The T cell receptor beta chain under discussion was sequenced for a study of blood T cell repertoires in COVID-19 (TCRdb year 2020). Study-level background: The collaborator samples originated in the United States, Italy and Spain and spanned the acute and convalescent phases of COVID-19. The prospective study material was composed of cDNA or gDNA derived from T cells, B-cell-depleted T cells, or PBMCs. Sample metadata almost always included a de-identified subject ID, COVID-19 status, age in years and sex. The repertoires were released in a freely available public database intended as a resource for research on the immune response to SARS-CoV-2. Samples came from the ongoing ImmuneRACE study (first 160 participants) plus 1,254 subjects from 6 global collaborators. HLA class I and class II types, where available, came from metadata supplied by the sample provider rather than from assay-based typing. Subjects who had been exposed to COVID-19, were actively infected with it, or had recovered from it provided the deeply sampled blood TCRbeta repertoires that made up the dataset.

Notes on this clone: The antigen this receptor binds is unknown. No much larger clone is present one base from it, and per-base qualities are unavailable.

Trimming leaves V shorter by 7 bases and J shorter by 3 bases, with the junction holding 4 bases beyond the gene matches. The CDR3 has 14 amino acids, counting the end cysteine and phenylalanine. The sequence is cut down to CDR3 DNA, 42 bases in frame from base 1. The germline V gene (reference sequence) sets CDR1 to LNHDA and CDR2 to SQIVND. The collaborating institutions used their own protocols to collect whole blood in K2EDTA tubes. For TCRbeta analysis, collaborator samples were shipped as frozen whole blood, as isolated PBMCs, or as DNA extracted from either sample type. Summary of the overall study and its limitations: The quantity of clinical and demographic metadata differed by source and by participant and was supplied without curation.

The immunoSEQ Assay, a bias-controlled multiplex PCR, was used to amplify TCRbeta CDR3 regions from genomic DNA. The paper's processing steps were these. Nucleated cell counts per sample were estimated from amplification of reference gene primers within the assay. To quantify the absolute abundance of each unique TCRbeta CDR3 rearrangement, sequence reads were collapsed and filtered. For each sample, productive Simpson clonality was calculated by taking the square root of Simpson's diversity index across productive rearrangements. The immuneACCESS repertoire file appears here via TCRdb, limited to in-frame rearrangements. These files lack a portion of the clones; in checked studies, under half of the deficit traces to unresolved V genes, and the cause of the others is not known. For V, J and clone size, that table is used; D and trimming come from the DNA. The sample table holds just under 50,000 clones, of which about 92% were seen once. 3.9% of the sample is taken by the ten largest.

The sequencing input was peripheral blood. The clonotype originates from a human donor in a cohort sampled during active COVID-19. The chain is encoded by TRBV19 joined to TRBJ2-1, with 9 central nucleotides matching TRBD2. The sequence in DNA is TGTGCCAGTAAGCGGGAGGATGGCTACAATGAGCAGTTCTTC. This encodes CASKREDGYNEQFF.